This passage covers 7 T cell receptor beta chains from one sample sequenced in a study of shared clonotypes between healthy human individuals. Naive CD8 cells were CD45RO-negative, positively selected for CCR7, excluding terminally differentiated effector memory CD45RA+ cells. Produced via immunoSEQ multiplex PCR; TCRdb's table is partial and in-frame only. The sample includes 660,000 or so clones, roughly 96% of them seen just once. Sequencing was performed on naive CD8+ T cells sorted from blood. The receptors were sampled from a woman aged 25 to 45 in good health.

This sequence joins TRBV2 and TRBJ2-7, with 9 bases lining up with TRBD1. Germline loops: CDR1 SNHLY, CDR2 FYNNEI. This CDR3 comprises 13 residues. V shed 8 bases and J 4 bases; nucleotides not matched to a gene: 6. The CDR3 DNA reads TGTGCCAGCCTAGGACAGGGGACTTACGAGCAGTACTTC. Translation: CASLGQGTYEQYF.

The gene calls are TRBV19 and TRBJ1-1, with D unclear. Germline V gene lookup returns CDR1 LNHDA and CDR2 SQIVND (reference sequence). This CDR3 contains 13 residues. V lost 5 bases and J lost 2, with 9 bases in between. CDR3 region: CASSLGSNTEAFF. The CDR3 nucleotides are TGTGCCAGTAGTCTCGGGTCCAACACTGAAGCTTTCTTT. The variable domain in full, with the rest retrieved from reference TRBV19 and TRBJ1-1, is DGGITQSPKYLFRKEGQNVTLSCEQNLNHDAMYWYRQDPGQGLRLIYYSQIVNDFQKGDIAEGYSVSREKKESFPLTVTSAQKNPTAFYLCASSLGSNTEAFFGQGTRLTVV.

The V gene is TRBV19, the J gene TRBJ2-1, with 12 bases matching TRBD2. Germline-derived CDR1 and CDR2 are LNHDA and SQIVND (reference sequence). This CDR3 is built from 17 residues. V lost 5 bases and J lost 1; bases outside the gene matches: 6. DNA for the CDR3: TGTGCCAGTAGTTCCTGGACTAGCGGGACGTCCTACAATGAGCAGTTCTTC. Amino acids: CASSSWTSGTSYNEQFF.

The chain uses TRBV21-1 and TRBJ2-7; TRBD1 is taken as the D call from the table, unchecked against the DNA. TRBV21-1 is an annotated pseudogene. The CDR3 extends over 13 amino acids. CDR3 residues: CANRDREPYEQYF. The DNA for the CDR3 is TGTGCCAACCGGGACAGGGAACCATACGAGCAGTACTTC.

The V call is TRBV6-6, the J call TRBJ2-7, with D perhaps TRBD2 (6 bases). The CDR3 is 14 residues long. Germline V gene lookup returns CDR1 MNHNY and CDR2 SVGAGI (reference sequence). The V end lost 5 bases, the J end lost 2 bases, and 13 bases lay between the germline ends. CDR3 amino acids: CASSPGTEAYEQYF. The CDR3 DNA follows: TGTGCCAGCAGTCCGGGGACTGAAGCCTACGAGCAGTACTTC.

The genes are TRBV27 and TRBJ2-1, with D uncertain. The CDR3 has 11 amino acids. Trimming pared 8 bases from V and 7 bases from J, leaving 9 bases between. Germline V gene data show CDR1 as MNHEY and CDR2 as SMNVEV (reference sequence). The CDR3 region has the DNA TGTGCCAGCGGGGTTGGTAATGAGCAGTTCTTC. Translating gives CASGVGNEQFF.

This chain joins TRBV27 and TRBJ2-2; D unclear. The length of the CDR3 is 15 residues. Trimming shortened V by 7 bases and J by 0 bases, and 12 bases separated the two germline ends. CDR1 MNHEY and CDR2 SMNVEV come from the germline V gene (reference sequence). In DNA, the CDR3 is TGTGCCAGCATGGCCGATTACGCGAACACCGGGGAGCTGTTTTTT. Protein sequence: CASMADYANTGELFF.